The TCR beta chain described here comes from a study of blood T cells in healthy people across ages. General observations from the study: The study found more naive CD4+ cells and higher diversity in long-lived than aged donors. Diversity estimated from one million T cells was considered an underestimate.

A sample-barcoded 5' primer and a J-beta primer mix were used in a second PCR of roughly 7 to 11 cycles. The authors tagged each cDNA molecule using a template-switch adaptor with 12 random nucleotides. One entry per CDR3 protein results from TCRdb running MiXCR on the 5' RACE reads. The sample has about 1.4 million distinct CDR3 sequences; 59% are singletons. The CDR3 contains 15 residues. J was trimmed by 7 bases and V by 2 bases; bases with no gene match: 5. Germline loops: CDR1 MNHEY, CDR2 SVGAGI. Remarks on this clonotype: Its antigen is currently unknown.

Sequencing input: blood. The TCR was taken from a man in his late teens or twenties in good health. This chain joins TRBV6-5 and TRBJ1-6, with 7 bases identical to TRBD1. CDR3 residues: CASSYLGQMNSPLHF. DNA of the CDR3: TGTGCCAGCAGTTACCTGGGACAGATGAATTCACCCCTCCACTTT.